The 30 T cell receptor beta chains listed next were all sequenced from one sample in a study of blood T cells in healthy people across ages. Using a J-beta primer mix together with a sample-barcoded 5' primer, a second PCR was run for roughly 7 to 11 cycles. TCRdb re-called the 5' RACE reads with MiXCR, one entry per CDR3 protein. This sample has 850,000 to 1,000,000 distinct CDR3 sequences, with roughly 48% found just once. The sample comprised blood. These receptors were obtained from a man aged 25 to 45 in good health.

This chain uses TRBV20-1 with TRBJ1-2; D perhaps matches TRBD1 (6 bases). This CDR3 has 11 amino acids. The V end lost 5 bases, the J end lost 6 bases, and 10 bases lay between the germline ends. Germline V CDR1 and CDR2: DFQATT, SNEGSKA (reference sequence). DNA of the CDR3: TGCAGTGCTGGAGGGGGGAATGGCTACACCTTC. It yields the protein CSAGGGNGYTF.

This chain uses TRBV14 with TRBJ2-1; D is possibly TRBD1 (5 bases). The CDR3 extends over 16 amino acids. The germline V and J ends were trimmed by 1 base and 6 bases, with 16 bases remaining between them. Looked up from germline, CDR1 is SGHDN and CDR2 is FVKESK. CDR3: CASSQVVGVRGNEQFF. For the CDR3, the DNA is TGTGCCAGCAGCCAAGTGGTTGGGGTAAGGGGCAATGAGCAGTTCTTC.

In its sample, this clonotype was seen a few times. The genes are TRBV4-3 and TRBJ2-3; D is uncertain. Trimming stripped 4 bases from V and 4 bases from J, with 9 bases between. The CDR3 covers 13 residues. The V gene's germline CDR1 is LGHNA and CDR2 YSLEER. CDR3: CASSRGTSDTQYF. For the CDR3, the DNA is TGCGCCAGCAGCCGAGGAACTTCAGATACGCAGTATTTT.

The gene calls are TRBV3-1 and TRBJ2-6, with no clear D. There are 13 residues in the CDR3. CDR1 is LGHDT, CDR2 YNNKEL, per germline (reference sequence). Trimming removed 5 bases from V and 8 bases from J, with 10 bases in between. The CDR3 bases are TGTGCCAGCAGCTACTTGAGGACCAACGTCCTGACTTTC. Protein sequence: CASSYLRTNVLTF.

This clonotype was found a few times. The rearrangement uses TRBV5-1 and TRBJ1-2, with a weak D call TRBD1 (6 bases). This CDR3 spans 14 amino acids. V lost 2 bases, J lost 7 bases, and 15 bases lay in between. Germline V gives CDR1 SGHRS, CDR2 YFSETQ. The CDR3 sequence is CASSLNAGDGGYTF. CDR3 in DNA: TGCGCCAGCAGCTTAAACGCAGGGGACGGTGGCTACACCTTC.

The chain combines TRBV12-3 or TRBV12-4 with TRBJ2-3, with a possible D match to TRBD2 (6 bases). The CDR3 extends over 13 amino acids. V was pared by 9 bases and J by 6 bases, with 16 bases between. The CDR3 region is CASRIRRADTQYF. CDR3 DNA: TGTGCCAGTAGAATCCGGAGGGCCGATACGCAGTATTTT.

The V and J genes are TRBV7-8 and TRBJ2-2; possible D gene TRBD1, 6 bases. This CDR3 region has 18 residues. Trimming shortened V by 5 bases and J by 2 bases, and 21 bases separated the two germline ends. Germline CDR1 and CDR2: SGHVS and FQNEAQ. The CDR3 DNA reads as TGTGCCAGCAGCCCTAGGGGTTATGGGGGCAAAAACACCGGGGAGCTGTTTTTT. Translation gives CASSPRGYGGKNTGELFF. Variable domain in full (rest from reference TRBV7-8 and TRBJ2-2): GAGVSQSPRYKVAKRGQDVALRCDPISGHVSLFWYQQALGQGPEFLTYFQNEAQLDKSGLPSDRFFAERPEGSVSTLKIQRTQQEDSAVYLCASSPRGYGGKNTGELFFGEGSRLTVL.

There are a few counts of this clonotype. This chain links TRBV6-5 with TRBJ2-4; a possible D gene is TRBD1 (6 bases). Judging by the DNA end, TRBJ2-7 fits better; the J call may be wrong. This CDR3 is 16 amino acids long. CDR1 MNHEY and CDR2 SVGAGI come from the germline V gene. The CDR3 spells CASSYSGQGRSYEQYF. The CDR3 DNA sequence: TGTGCCAGCAGTTACTCGGGTCAGGGGAGATCCTACGAGCAGTACTTC.

This clonotype was observed a few times. The chain combines TRBV12-3 or TRBV12-4 with TRBJ2-4; tentative D call: TRBD1 (7 bases). Trimming removed 5 bases at V and 4 bases at J, with 21 bases between. The CDR3 is 17 residues long. Here the CDR3 reads CASSPIRGDVEKNIQYF. CDR3 sequence (DNA): TGTGCCAGCAGTCCAATCAGGGGGGACGTAGAGAAAAACATTCAGTACTTC.

This clonotype was seen a handful of times. CDR3 in DNA: TGTGCCAGCACCACCCGCATCGGCGGGGGGCTTTCCTACGAGCAGTACTTC. Translated: CASTTRIGGGLSYEQYF. V is TRBV27 and J is TRBJ2-7, with 8 bases identical to TRBD2. The CDR3 covers 17 residues. Losses at the gene ends were 7 bases for V and 1 base for J; bases not matched to a gene: 15. Germline CDR1 and CDR2: MNHEY and SMNVEV (reference sequence).

The gene calls are TRBV28 and TRBJ2-1; D is uncertain. Trimming pared 5 bases from V and 4 bases from J, leaving 15 bases between. The CDR3 consists of 15 residues. Germline CDR1 is MDHEN and CDR2 is SYDVKM. CDR3 sequence: CASSRDITPYNEQFF. The DNA for the CDR3 is TGTGCCAGCAGTAGAGACATCACACCTTACAATGAGCAGTTCTTC.

This chain links TRBV14 with TRBJ2-7, with no clear D. CDR3 length: 14 residues. Germline V gene lookup returns CDR1 SGHDN and CDR2 FVKESK. Trimming stripped 0 bases from V and 3 bases from J, with 9 bases between. The CDR3 is CASSQERQDYEQYF. CDR3 in DNA: TGTGCCAGCAGCCAAGAGAGGCAGGACTACGAGCAGTACTTC.

Only a few counts were recorded for this clonotype. V is TRBV27 and J is TRBJ2-3; no firm D call. V lost 0 bases, J lost 3 bases, and 7 bases lay in between. The CDR3 covers 14 residues. Germline CDR1 is MNHEY and CDR2 is SMNVEV (reference sequence). CDR3 sequence reads: CASSLSRLTDTQYF. For the CDR3, the DNA is TGTGCCAGCAGTTTATCCCGACTTACAGATACGCAGTATTTT.

The V call is TRBV30, the J call TRBJ2-4; D may be TRBD2 (7 bases). The length of the CDR3 is 14 residues. Trimming left V 1 base short and J 13 bases short, with 20 bases between. From germline, CDR1 is GTSNPN and CDR2 SVGIG (reference sequence). CDR3 DNA: TGTGCCTGGAGTGCTGGCTTGGGGGGGCGAGAGCAGTACTTC. Translating it yields CAWSAGLGGREQYF.

The chain links TRBV7-9 to TRBJ1-1, with TRBD1 matching 7 bases. Germline V gives CDR1 SEHNR, CDR2 FQNEAQ (reference sequence). J gave up 0 bases and V 2 bases, and 6 bases lay outside the gene matches. CDR3 size: 16 residues. CDR3 DNA sequence: TGTGCCAGCAGCTTACTTGCAGGGGGGATGAACACTGAAGCTTTCTTT. It specifies CASSLLAGGMNTEAFF.

The chain combines TRBV20-1 with TRBJ1-2; D might be TRBD1 (5 bases). CDR1 and CDR2 (germline): DFQATT, SNEGSKA (reference sequence). This CDR3 has 14 residues. The V end was cut by 5 bases, the J end by 4 bases, with 17 bases between. In nucleotides, the CDR3 is TGCAGTGCTGCCAATCGACAGCTTGCCTATGGCTACACCTTC. Protein: CSAANRQLAYGYTF.

The chain is built from TRBV11-2 and TRBJ2-3, with D unresolved. Germline CDR1 is SGHAT and CDR2 is FQNNGV. Trimming stripped 0 bases from V and 1 base from J, with 11 bases between. The CDR3 covers 16 residues. The CDR3 region is CASSLDSAVRTDTQYF. The CDR3 DNA reads as TGTGCCAGCAGCTTAGATTCCGCTGTCCGCACAGATACGCAGTATTTT.

The rearrangement uses TRBV4-1 and TRBJ1-2; D unclear. This CDR3 is built from 16 residues. Deletions cut 1 base from V and 2 bases from J, with 14 bases between. Germline-derived CDR1 and CDR2 are MGHRA and YSYEKL. CDR3 region: CASSQAGQPLNYGYTF. The DNA for the CDR3 is TGCGCCAGCAGCCAAGCGGGCCAGCCATTGAACTATGGCTACACCTTC.

V is TRBV9 and J is TRBJ2-3, with TRBD2 identical over 10 bases. In germline, CDR1 is SGDLS, CDR2 YYNGEE. The ends lost 0 bases at V and 0 bases at J; junction bases unmatched: 4. The CDR3 runs 17 residues. The CDR3 nucleotides read TGTGCCAGCAGCGTAGATTATAGCGGGGGGAGCACAGATACGCAGTATTTT. This gives the protein CASSVDYSGGSTDTQYF.

The gene calls are TRBV28 and TRBJ2-6; D unclear. CDR3 length: 14 residues. Trimming shortened V by 7 bases and J by 0 bases, and 7 bases separated the two germline ends. Germline CDR1 is MDHEN and CDR2 is SYDVKM. The CDR3 nucleotides are TGTGCCAGCAAGACATACTCTGGGGCCAACGTCCTGACTTTC. Residues: CASKTYSGANVLTF.

This clonotype was observed a handful of times. CDR3 region: CSVVLGVGVGTEAFF. DNA of the CDR3: TGCAGCGTTGTCCTTGGGGTGGGGGTTGGCACTGAAGCTTTCTTT. The rearrangement uses TRBV29-1 and TRBJ1-1; the D gene is possibly TRBD1 (5 bases). This CDR3 comprises 15 residues. CDR1 is SQVTM, CDR2 ANQGSEA, per germline. V was pared by 4 bases and J by 4 bases, with 19 bases between.

This clonotype appeared a few times. V usage is TRBV2 and J usage is TRBJ1-1, with unresolved D. The germline CDR1 and CDR2 sequences are SNHLY and FYNNEI. The CDR3 spans 15 residues. The V and J ends lost 0 bases and 0 bases respectively, with 8 bases between them. This CDR3 reads CASSEAQNMNTEAFF. CDR3 nucleotides: TGTGCCAGCAGTGAAGCCCAGAATATGAACACTGAAGCTTTCTTT.

The chain is built from TRBV6-1 and TRBJ2-3; 8 nucleotides align to TRBD1. From germline, CDR1 is MNHNS and CDR2 SASEGT. J lost 4 bases, V lost 6 bases, and 15 bases had no gene match. This CDR3 has 17 amino acids. The CDR3 DNA reads TGTGCCAGCAGCCTTGGCTCTGCAGGGGGCAACGCAGATACGCAGTATTTT. Translation gives CASSLGSAGGNADTQYF.

J is TRBJ2-7 and V is TRBV10-3, with no clear D. Germline lookup yields CDR1 ENHRY and CDR2 SYGVKD. The CDR3 has 13 amino acids. Between the trimmed V and J ends, which lost 0 bases and 1 base, there was a span of 4 bases. The CDR3 sequence is CAISESLSYEQYF. The CDR3 DNA reads as TGTGCCATCAGTGAGTCCTTATCCTACGAGCAGTACTTC.

This clonotype appeared a few times. J is TRBJ2-3 and V is TRBV20-1; D possibly corresponds to TRBD2 (6 bases). Trimming pared 4 bases from V and 4 bases from J, leaving 15 bases between. CDR1 and CDR2 (germline): DFQATT, SNEGSKA (reference sequence). The CDR3 spans 14 residues. DNA of the CDR3: TGCAGTGCTACGGTAGCATTAGCGGCAGATACGCAGTATTTT. Amino acid sequence: CSATVALAADTQYF.

The J gene is TRBJ2-7, the V gene TRBV7-2, with D possibly being TRBD2 (5 bases). The CDR3 spans 16 residues. V lost 1 base to trimming and J lost 0 bases, with 13 bases between them. Germline lookup yields CDR1 SGHTA and CDR2 FQGNSA. The CDR3 loop reads CASSLDAGGGSYEQYF. CDR3 nucleotide sequence: TGTGCCAGCAGCTTAGACGCCGGAGGAGGCTCCTACGAGCAGTACTTC.

The chain carries TRBV7-9 and TRBJ2-4, with TRBD2 as a possible D gene (5 bases). TRBJ2-7 matches the DNA end more closely, so the J call is doubtful. The germline gives CDR1 SEHNR, CDR2 FQNEAQ (reference sequence). This CDR3 region has 13 residues. The CDR3 DNA reads TGTGCCAGCAGCGCCCGAGGGATATACGAGCAGTACTTC. Its translation is CASSARGIYEQYF.

For the CDR3, the DNA is TGTGCCAGCAGCCACCCACAGGCCTCTAACTATGGCTACACCTTC. It codes for CASSHPQASNYGYTF. This chain links TRBV6-5 with TRBJ1-2, with D perhaps TRBD1 (5 bases). V lost 6 bases and J 0 bases, leaving 14 bases between the germline ends. The germline gives CDR1 MNHEY, CDR2 SVGAGI. This CDR3 comprises 15 residues.

This chain links TRBV29-1 with TRBJ2-7; 9 nucleotides line up with TRBD1. Matching the DNA end better, TRBJ2-5 makes the J call doubtful. The germline CDR1 and CDR2 sequences are SQVTM and ANQGSEA. The length of the CDR3 is 12 residues. Here the CDR3 reads CSVGQGVETQYF. In DNA form, the CDR3 reads TGCAGCGTTGGACAGGGGGTAGAGACCCAGTACTTC.

The J gene is TRBJ2-4, the V gene TRBV20-1; TRBD1 is a possible D gene (5 bases). The CDR3 sequence is 14 residues long. Trimming took off 6 bases at V and 0 bases at J, with 12 bases between the two ends. Germline assignment: CDR1 DFQATT and CDR2 SNEGSKA (reference sequence). CDR3 DNA sequence: TGCAGTGCCAGACAGATTATAGCCAAAAACATTCAGTACTTC. Translating it yields CSARQIIAKNIQYF.